Following are 17 T cell receptor beta chains from one sample sequenced in a study of blood T cell repertoires in COVID-19. Using immunoSEQ multiplex PCR, the repertoire was profiled, and TCRdb retains in-frame clones only, with some absent. This sample has roughly 200,000 clones, with roughly 82% found just once. Material: PBMCs or T cells enriched from blood (not recorded which). The origin of the receptors is a man in his forties who had recovered from COVID-19.

V gene TRBV7-7 combines with J gene TRBJ1-3, with D tentatively TRBD1 (5 bases). V was cut by 4 bases and J by 2 bases, with 9 bases left in between. The CDR3 sequence is 14 residues long. Per the germline V gene, CDR1 is SSHAT and CDR2 is FNYEAQ (reference sequence). The CDR3 sequence: CASSSGTPGNTIYF. The CDR3 DNA reads TGTGCCAGCAGCTCCGGGACTCCTGGAAACACCATATATTTT.

V is TRBV4-2 and J is TRBJ2-3; tentatively, D is TRBD2 (7 bases). This CDR3 is 21 amino acids long. V lost 3 bases to trimming and J lost 3 bases, with 31 bases between them. Germline V gene lookup returns CDR1 LGHNA and CDR2 YNFKEQ. The CDR3 region has the DNA TGTGCCAGCAGCCAGAGGGGGGTTGGCGGGAGTTACCCTTCAGGGACAGATACGCAGTATTTT. Translation: CASSQRGVGGSYPSGTDTQYF.

The chain is built from TRBV7-6 and TRBJ1-1; 9 positions agree with TRBD1. This CDR3 is 12 amino acids long. Germline CDR1 is SGHVS and CDR2 is FNYEAQ. After removal of 8 bases from V and 11 bases from J, the junction contained 9 bases not matched to a gene. The CDR3 sequence is CASEGDRAGAFF. In DNA, the CDR3 is TGTGCCAGCGAAGGGGACAGGGCGGGGGCTTTCTTT.

The chain links TRBV12-3 or TRBV12-4 to TRBJ2-2, with D possibly TRBD1 on 5 matching bases. The CDR3 sequence is 13 residues long. Trimming took off 11 bases at V and 2 bases at J, with 12 bases between the two ends. CDR3 in amino acids: CASCRANTGELFF. CDR3 DNA: TGTGCCTCCTGCAGGGCCAACACCGGGGAGCTGTTTTTT.

In nucleotides, the CDR3 is TGCGCCAGCAGCCCTACCGGGACTAGCTACGAGCAGTACTTC. Translated, it gives CASSPTGTSYEQYF. This chain joins TRBV4-3 and TRBJ2-7; 8 positions agree with TRBD2. There are 14 residues in the CDR3. Trimming took 4 bases from V and 3 from J; bases not matched to a gene: 5. The germline gives CDR1 LGHNA, CDR2 YSLEER.

The rearrangement links TRBV5-6 to TRBJ1-2; D remains unclear. This CDR3 contains 17 residues. V lost 0 bases, J lost 0 bases, and 15 bases lay in between. Germline CDR1 and CDR2: SGHDT and YYEEEE. Here the CDR3 reads CASSLAGKQISNYGYTF. DNA of the CDR3: TGTGCCAGCAGCTTGGCCGGCAAACAGATCTCTAACTATGGCTACACCTTC.

The chain couples TRBV19 to TRBJ1-6; 9 positions agree with TRBD1. Trimming took 3 bases from V and 10 from J; bases not matched to a gene: 4. Germline CDR1 and CDR2: LNHDA and SQIVND (reference sequence). The CDR3 is made up of 14 amino acids. DNA of the CDR3: TGTGCCAGTAGTATTGGACAGGGGAGCTCACCCCTCCACTTT. It yields the protein CASSIGQGSSPLHF.

The rearrangement joins TRBV5-5 to TRBJ2-2; TRBD1 aligns across 8 bases. The ends lost 2 bases at V and 8 bases at J; junction bases unmatched: 5. CDR3 size: 14 residues. Germline CDR1 reads SGHKS; CDR2 reads YYEKEE (reference sequence). CDR3 coding DNA: TGTGCCAGCAGCTTCTTCGGACAGGGTGGGGAGCTGTTTTTT. This encodes CASSFFGQGGELFF.

The rearrangement joins TRBV12-3 or TRBV12-4 to TRBJ2-3; D uncertain. Between the trimmed V and J ends, which lost 5 bases and 2 bases, there was a span of 8 bases. This CDR3 is 13 amino acids long. The CDR3 sequence is CASSLRLTDTQYF. In DNA form, the CDR3 reads TGTGCCAGCAGTCTACGCCTCACAGATACGCAGTATTTT.

This clone has just a few counts. This sequence joins TRBV18 and TRBJ1-5; possibly TRBD1 for D (5 bases). Trimming left V 6 bases short and J 3 bases short, with 18 bases between. There are 16 residues in the CDR3. The V gene's germline CDR1 is KGHSH and CDR2 LQKENI. The CDR3 loop is CASSQKGRTDNQPQHF. The DNA for the CDR3 is TGTGCCAGCTCGCAAAAGGGGCGTACCGACAATCAGCCCCAGCATTTT.

The rearrangement joins TRBV28 to TRBJ1-4; no firm D call. V lost 4 bases, J lost 7 bases, and 10 bases lay in between. Germline loops: CDR1 MDHEN, CDR2 SYDVKM. This CDR3 comprises 13 residues. In DNA form, the CDR3 reads TGTGCCAGCAGTTCCCCCTCGGGTGAAAAACTGTTTTTT. This codes for CASSSPSGEKLFF.

The gene calls are TRBV28 and TRBJ1-2; maybe TRBD1 (5 bases). The CDR3 contains 14 residues. CDR1 is MDHEN, CDR2 SYDVKM, per germline. The CDR3 DNA follows: TGTGGTGCTTCGGCCCCAGGGTCCGACTATGGCTACACCTTC. Its protein is CGASAPGSDYGYTF.

The rearrangement links TRBV19 to TRBJ2-1; tentative D call: TRBD1 (5 bases). Germline values: CDR1 LNHDA, CDR2 SQIVND (reference sequence). This CDR3 region has 14 residues. V lost 7 bases, J lost 2 bases, and 12 bases lay in between. CDR3: CASTSGQPYNEQFF. The CDR3 DNA is TGTGCCAGTACTTCAGGGCAGCCCTACAATGAGCAGTTCTTC.

CDR3 in DNA: TGTGCCAGCAGCTCAGGACAGGGGGCGCTTGGGTATGGCTACACCTTC. This sequence encodes CASSSGQGALGYGYTF. V is TRBV5-4 and J is TRBJ1-2, with 11 bases aligning to TRBD1. V dropped 3 bases and J dropped 5; count of bases not matched to a gene: 9. The V gene's germline CDR1 is SGHNT and CDR2 YYREEE (reference sequence). This CDR3 is built from 16 residues. Full variable domain (rest looked up from reference TRBV5-4 and TRBJ1-2): ETGVTQSPTHLIKTRGQQVTLRCSSQSGHNTVSWYQQALGQGPQFIFQYYREEENGRGNFPPRFSGLQFPNYSSELNVNALELDDSALYLCASSSGQGALGYGYTFGSGTRLTVV.

The chain joins TRBV4-3 to TRBJ1-6; D not certain. The germline gives CDR1 LGHNA, CDR2 YSLEER. V was trimmed by 1 base and J by 0 bases, leaving 10 bases between them. CDR3 length equals 17 residues. The CDR3 DNA reads TGCGCCAGCAGCCAAGTCCAGAGGAGCTCCTATAATTCACCCCTCCACTTT. It codes for CASSQVQRSSYNSPLHF.

The chain uses TRBV7-7 and TRBJ2-5; TRBD2 aligns across 12 bases. Per germline, CDR1 SSHAT and CDR2 FNYEAQ (reference sequence). The CDR3 totals 16 residues. V lost 5 bases and J lost 5; bases outside the gene matches: 9. CDR3 region: CASSPRLAGGTETQYF. CDR3 DNA: TGTGCCAGCAGCCCCCGGCTAGCGGGAGGGACTGAGACCCAGTACTTC.

The chain carries TRBV7-8 and TRBJ1-1, with a tentative D call TRBD1 (5 bases). Trimming took off 5 bases at V and 14 bases at J, with 18 bases between the two ends. The CDR3 loop spans 12 amino acids. The germline V gene encodes CDR1 SGHVS and CDR2 FQNEAQ. CDR3 coding DNA: TGTGCCAGCAGCCCTAACAGGACCCCTATCTTCTTT. Amino acid sequence: CASSPNRTPIFF. The whole variable domain, remainder taken from reference TRBV7-8 and TRBJ1-1, is GAGVSQSPRYKVAKRGQDVALRCDPISGHVSLFWYQQALGQGPEFLTYFQNEAQLDKSGLPSDRFFAERPEGSVSTLKIQRTQQEDSAVYLCASSPNRTPIFFGQGTRLTVV.